The present T cell receptor beta chain was sequenced within a study of T cell changes during pregnancy in multiple sclerosis. This CDR3 contains 15 residues. Germline CDR1 and CDR2: GTSNPN and SVGIG (reference sequence). Trimming removed 0 bases at V and 1 base at J, with 10 bases between. The protocol was immunoSEQ multiplex PCR, while the TCRdb copy is restricted to in-frame clones and leaves out a portion. The sample records roughly 66,000 clones, around 92% being singletons. The specimen was peripheral blood, collected in the first trimester of pregnancy. The sequence was collected from a female donor with multiple sclerosis, enrolled in a pregnancy study. The chain uses TRBV30 and TRBJ1-5, with D possibly being TRBD1 (5 bases). CDR3 in DNA: TGTGCCTGGAGTGTCCAGGGCCGGAGCAATCAGCCCCAGCATTTT. Protein sequence: CAWSVQGRSNQPQHF.